The clone carrying this T cell receptor (beta chain) was detected only a few times. What it binds is unknown. These data come from a study of CD8 T cells in ankylosing spondylitis. General study results and limits: Peripheral blood samples showed relatively rare disease-linked clones, and these clones were CD8+. Matched ankylosing spondylitis synovial fluid reportedly contained a significantly enriched population of disease-linked clones.

This CDR3 is built from 16 residues. Libraries of TCR beta came from quantitative 5'-RACE with molecular barcodes. One entry per CDR3 protein results from TCRdb running MiXCR on the 5' RACE reads. The data show some 350,000 distinct CDR3 sequences, with 14% to 15% seen just once and approximately 1% held by the top ten. Input material: blood, either unsorted or a sorted T cell fraction (not recorded which). The sequence was collected from a male donor with ankylosing spondylitis or in good health (not recorded which). The J gene is TRBJ2-3, the V gene TRBV21-1; TRBD1, the table's D call, lacks a check against the DNA. TRBV21-1 is a recognized pseudogene. The CDR3 bases are TGTGCCAGCAGCTACTGCAACAGGATGGGCGCAGATACGCAGTATTTT. This translates into CASSYCNRMGADTQYF.